Listed below are T cell receptor beta chains from one sample, sequenced in a study of cytomegalovirus exposure and HLA in healthy donors. This table comes from immunoSEQ multiplex PCR, and its TCRdb copy is limited to in-frame clones, with some not included. The profile shows over 100,000 clones, 73% of them singletons. The sample consisted of PBMCs. Source of these receptors: a man in his forties in good health and CMV-seronegative. Both conserved end residues are part of each CDR3. The order of the fields is J gene, V gene, clone size, D gene, CDR3 DNA, CDR3 protein. D genes are given only for firm matches. The size entry is marked missing in some rows and otherwise reads once, few, many or a size class.

j_gene: TRBJ2-1; v_gene: TRBV6-6; abundance: NA; d_gene: TRBD1; CDR3nt: TGTGCCAGCAGCGAGGGACAGGGGGGTCTTGCTGAGCAGTTCTTC; CDR3aa: CASSEGQGGLAEQFF
j_gene: TRBJ2-5; v_gene: TRBV27; abundance: NA; d_gene: TRBD1; CDR3nt: TGTGCCAGCAGTTTGGGACAGGAAGAGACCCAGTACTTC; CDR3aa: CASSLGQEETQYF
j_gene: TRBJ2-2; v_gene: TRBV13; abundance: NA; d_gene: TRBD2; CDR3nt: TGTGCCAGCAGCTTAGAGCGGGGAGCGAACACCGGGGAGCTGTTTTTT; CDR3aa: CASSLERGANTGELFF
j_gene: TRBJ1-1; v_gene: TRBV7-2; abundance: NA; d_gene: TRBD1; CDR3nt: TGTGCCAGCAGCTTGACAGGGCCGAACACTGAAGCTTTCTTT; CDR3aa: CASSLTGPNTEAFF
j_gene: TRBJ1-1; v_gene: TRBV6-6; abundance: NA; d_gene: NA; CDR3nt: TGTGCCAGCAAAAACGGGGAGAAAGAAGCTTTCTTT; CDR3aa: CASKNGEKEAFF
j_gene: TRBJ1-1; v_gene: TRBV5-4; abundance: few; d_gene: TRBD1; CDR3nt: TGTGCCAGCAGCTGGAGGACAGGAGGCACTGAAGCTTTCTTT; CDR3aa: CASSWRTGGTEAFF
j_gene: TRBJ2-3; v_gene: TRBV9; abundance: NA; d_gene: NA; CDR3nt: TGTGCCAGCAGCGTAGGCGGAGGGGGGGGCACAGATACGCAGTATTTT; CDR3aa: CASSVGGGGGTDTQYF
j_gene: TRBJ1-1; v_gene: TRBV2; abundance: NA; d_gene: TRBD1; CDR3nt: TGTGCCAGCAGGGGACCGGGACAGGGGTGGACTGAAGCTTTCTTT; CDR3aa: CASRGPGQGWTEAFF
j_gene: TRBJ2-2; v_gene: TRBV5-1; abundance: NA; d_gene: NA; CDR3nt: TGCGCCAGCAGCAGACCACTAGGCGACACCGGGGAGCTGTTTTTT; CDR3aa: CASSRPLGDTGELFF
j_gene: TRBJ1-5; v_gene: TRBV28; abundance: NA; d_gene: NA; CDR3nt: TGTGCCAGCAGTTTATCCATCGGGTCTCATCAGCCCCAGCATTTT; CDR3aa: CASSLSIGSHQPQHF